These T cell receptor beta chains were read from a single sample in a study of breast tumors, draining lymph nodes, adjacent tissues. Using its own MiXCR run on the multiplex PCR reads, TCRdb lists one record per CDR3 protein. This table has approximately 100,000 distinct CDR3 sequences, 21% appearing once. Sequencing was carried out using axillary lymph node tissue. Receptors were obtained from a female donor with breast cancer. Some clones in this sample may be carry-over from other donors' samples. CDR3s leave out the opening cysteine and the closing phenylalanine or tryptophan. Each record gives: V gene, J gene, D gene, clone size, CDR3 protein. The D gene is left open where the match is weak. Clone size appears in some rows only: once, few, many, or a class for an expanded clone.

V: TRBV6-2/TRBV6-3
J: TRBJ2-3
D: TRBD1
size: few
CDR3: ASSLDWTGGAPDTQY

V: TRBV5-1
J: TRBJ2-1
D: .
size: many
CDR3: ASSPRDTMYNEQF

V: TRBV14
J: TRBJ2-1
D: .
size: .
CDR3: ASSHVGSPNEQF

V: TRBV20-1
J: TRBJ1-2
D: .
size: many
CDR3: SARDPDNYGYT

V: TRBV27
J: TRBJ2-7
D: .
size: many
CDR3: ASSHGRGHEQY

V: TRBV20-1
J: TRBJ2-7
D: TRBD1
size: many
CDR3: SARTGRYEQY

V: TRBV10-2
J: TRBJ2-7
D: .
size: many
CDR3: ASGNSPYEQY

V: TRBV5-4
J: TRBJ1-2
D: .
size: many
CDR3: ASSSLTATYGYT

V: TRBV5-5
J: TRBJ2-1
D: .
size: few
CDR3: ASSLYSYNEQF

V: TRBV7-2
J: TRBJ2-5
D: .
size: many
CDR3: ASSLISGAAQETQY

V: TRBV11-1
J: TRBJ2-7
D: TRBD1
size: many
CDR3: ASSPRGTGREQY

V: TRBV12-3/TRBV12-4
J: TRBJ1-5
D: .
size: many
CDR3: ASSRLNQPQH

V: TRBV9
J: TRBJ2-3
D: TRBD2
size: many
CDR3: ASSLTSGSTDTQY

V: TRBV20-1
J: TRBJ2-7
D: .
size: many
CDR3: SANHGHRSYEQY

V: TRBV4-1
J: TRBJ2-1
D: TRBD2
size: many
CDR3: ASSQGAGGPRNEQF

V: TRBV10-3
J: TRBJ2-2
D: .
size: many
CDR3: AISDPLTTGELF

V: TRBV18
J: TRBJ1-6
D: .
size: many
CDR3: ASSQDWSNSPLH

V: TRBV6-2/TRBV6-3
J: TRBJ1-6
D: TRBD1
size: many
CDR3: ASSYEKQGASYNSPLH

V: TRBV19
J: TRBJ1-2
D: .
size: many
CDR3: ASRRYEGLVGYT

V: TRBV12-3/TRBV12-4
J: TRBJ2-2
D: .
size: .
CDR3: ASSPHGAGTGELF

V: TRBV19
J: TRBJ1-6
D: .
size: many
CDR3: ASSIEGGAGVGNSPLH

V: TRBV6-6
J: TRBJ2-7
D: .
size: many
CDR3: ASRTGHDYEQY

V: TRBV28
J: TRBJ1-1
D: .
size: once
CDR3: ASKDRMNTEAF

V: TRBV11-2
J: TRBJ1-6
D: .
size: many
CDR3: ASSLDRQAYNSPLH

V: TRBV28
J: TRBJ1-2
D: .
size: .
CDR3: ASSTPLKGGYT

V: TRBV5-6
J: TRBJ2-5
D: TRBD1
size: .
CDR3: ASSLMGPGQGSQETQY

V: TRBV9
J: TRBJ1-4
D: .
size: many
CDR3: ASSVAGYGEKLF

V: TRBV20-1
J: TRBJ1-6
D: TRBD1
size: many
CDR3: SARVGQGQAKNSPLH

V: TRBV11-2
J: TRBJ2-7
D: .
size: many
CDR3: ASSSMGSYEQY

V: TRBV7-9
J: TRBJ1-1
D: .
size: .
CDR3: ASSLAGANTEAF

V: TRBV7-9
J: TRBJ2-1
D: TRBD1
size: .
CDR3: ASSLVGTGNEQF

V: TRBV6-1
J: TRBJ1-3
D: .
size: many
CDR3: ASSEAFGAGNTIY

V: TRBV6-6
J: TRBJ1-3
D: .
size: many
CDR3: ASSSHHPTGTAGNTIY